This TCR beta chain was documented in a study of beta chain features in type 1 diabetes. At the level of the study: Examination spanned 100 million to 120 million sorted cells from all samples. The study's findings and limits: Here, the possible influence of HLA type (on TCRB rearrangement) remained unresolved. TCRB CDR3s were moderately but significantly shorter in Type 1 diabetes patients in all four CD4+ subsets. Comparison showed that naive, central memory and Treg TCRB repertoires appeared more similar among patients than among healthy donors.

On this clone itself: Its antigen remains unidentified.

Trimming left V 4 bases short and J 1 base short, with 9 bases between. The CDR3 has 14 amino acids. Germline CDR1 reads SGHTA; CDR2 reads FQGNSA. The authors reverse transcribed all of the isolated RNA, so sequencing captured expressed TCRB transcripts. Generated by immunoSEQ multiplex PCR, the TCRdb table keeps only in-frame clones and is missing some. In the table there are 220,000 or so clones, about 63% of which are singletons. This sequence originates from a man aged 25 to 40 in good health. V is TRBV7-2 and J is TRBJ2-3; D gene uncertain. Sequencing was carried out using naive CD4+ T cells from blood. In DNA form, the CDR3 reads TGTGCCAGCAGCTCTAAAAGAGGCACAGATACGCAGTATTTT. This gives the protein CASSSKRGTDTQYF.